Each of the 18 T cell receptor beta chains below was sequenced from the same sample in a study of T-cell reconstitution after alpha-beta-depleted transplantation in children. Unique molecular identifiers featured in how the TCRbeta library was prepared. TCRdb re-analysed the PCR reads in MiXCR, keeping a single row per CDR3 protein. Seen here are about a million distinct CDR3 sequences, roughly 29% observed once, and the top ten hold about 28%. This sample comprised PBMCs, mostly from graft donor cells, obtained 360 days after TCRalphabeta/CD19-depleted stem cell transplant. The receptors derive from a boy in the first two years of life who had a stem cell transplant for SCID, so the T cells may come from the graft donor.

This rearrangement joins TRBV5-1 to TRBJ2-7; 7 bases fit TRBD1. The CDR3 runs 14 residues. Germline lookup yields CDR1 SGHRS and CDR2 YFSETQ. V was clipped by 3 bases and J by 4 bases; unmatched bases: 7. CDR3 region: CASSYSSGGYEQYF. For the CDR3, the DNA is TGCGCCAGCAGCTATTCATCAGGGGGATACGAGCAGTACTTC.

The chain couples TRBV7-9 to TRBJ2-3, with D tentatively TRBD1 or TRBD2 (5 bases each). CDR1 is SEHNR and CDR2 is FQNEAQ in the germline V gene (reference sequence). Trimming took 6 bases from V and 8 from J, leaving 18 bases between them. This CDR3 is built from 14 residues. CDR3 bases: TGTGCCAGCAGGAGGGGAGAGACCCTTCTTACGCAGTATTTT. Translation: CASRRGETLLTQYF. The full variable domain, in which reference TRBV7-9 and TRBJ2-3 provide the parts outside the CDR3, is DTGVSQNPRHKITKRGQNVTFRCDPISEHNRLYWYRQTLGQGPEFLTYFQNEAQLEKSRLLSDRFSAERPKGSFSTLEIQRTEQGDSAMYLCASRRGETLLTQYFGPGTRLTVL.

The CDR3 DNA is TGTGCCAGCAAGGGGACAGGGCTCTATGGCTACACCTTC. It yields the protein CASKGTGLYGYTF. This chain links TRBV9 with TRBJ1-2, with TRBD1 matching over 9 bases. V was pared by 6 bases and J by 4 bases, with 4 bases of the junction left unmatched. Germline CDR1 SGDLS, CDR2 YYNGEE. The CDR3 loop spans 13 amino acids.

CDR3 loop: CARIQGDTGELFF. The CDR3 DNA reads as TGTGCCAGAATACAGGGTGACACCGGGGAGCTGTTTTTT. The J gene is TRBJ2-2, the V gene TRBV7-9; tentative D call: TRBD1 (6 bases). The CDR3 contains 13 residues. CDR1 and CDR2 from the germline V gene are SEHNR and FQNEAQ (reference sequence). V was cut by 9 bases and J by 3 bases, with 11 bases left in between.

The V call is TRBV6-5, the J call TRBJ2-1; maybe TRBD1 (5 bases). The germline V and J ends were trimmed by 5 bases and 9 bases, with 8 bases remaining between them. The germline gives CDR1 MNHEY, CDR2 SVGAGI. The CDR3 contains 11 residues. CDR3 sequence: CASSQGSEQFF. CDR3 sequence (DNA): TGTGCCAGCAGTCAGGGAAGTGAGCAGTTCTTC.

The chain recombines TRBV18 with TRBJ1-4; TRBD1 matches at 7 bases. J lost 7 bases, V lost 3 bases, and 8 bases had no gene match. The CDR3 has 15 residues. Germline CDR1 is KGHSH and CDR2 is LQKENI. The CDR3 DNA follows: TGTGCCAGCTCACCGTCGACAGGGAGGAGTGAAAAACTGTTTTTT. It is translated as CASSPSTGRSEKLFF.

V usage is TRBV28 and J usage is TRBJ1-6, with D perhaps TRBD1 (5 bases). V was cut by 5 bases and J by 5 bases, with 10 bases left in between. CDR1 MDHEN and CDR2 SYDVKM come from the germline V gene. CDR3 length: 14 amino acids. The CDR3 DNA reads as TGTGCCAGCAGTAAGACAGAGAATAATTCACCCCTCCACTTT. It translates to CASSKTENNSPLHF.

The chain couples TRBV29-1 to TRBJ2-5, with D possibly being TRBD1 (5 bases). Trimming removed 5 bases from V and 4 bases from J, with 8 bases in between. Germline lookup yields CDR1 SQVTM and CDR2 ANQGSEA. There are 11 residues in the CDR3. The CDR3: CSVLDIETQYF. CDR3 nucleotides: TGCAGCGTTCTGGACATAGAGACCCAGTACTTC.

The chain combines TRBV12-3 or TRBV12-4 with TRBJ2-1; TRBD2 matches 7 bases. There are 14 residues in the CDR3. Trimming cost V 5 bases and J 8 bases; bases outside gene matches: 9. CDR3 protein: CASSKHGGNDEQFF. CDR3 in DNA: TGTGCCAGCAGTAAGCACGGGGGGAACGATGAGCAGTTCTTC.

V is TRBV27 and J is TRBJ2-2, with unresolved D. V was trimmed by 5 bases and J by 2 bases, leaving 15 bases between them. CDR3 length equals 16 residues. Germline V gene lookup returns CDR1 MNHEY and CDR2 SMNVEV (reference sequence). CDR3 amino acids: CASSPLLGLNTGELFF. CDR3 in DNA: TGTGCCAGCAGTCCGCTACTGGGGTTAAACACCGGGGAGCTGTTTTTT.

The CDR3, as DNA: TGTGCCAGCAGCTTAGCCCAAAAAGAGACCCAGTACTTC. Its protein is CASSLAQKETQYF. The V gene is TRBV11-2, the J gene TRBJ2-5; D is uncertain. This CDR3 spans 13 amino acids. Trimming stripped 1 base from V and 3 bases from J, with 6 bases between. Germline V CDR1 and CDR2: SGHAT, FQNNGV.

This chain links TRBV4-1 with TRBJ2-1; D unresolved. Germline CDR1 MGHRA, CDR2 YSYEKL. The CDR3 runs 15 residues. V shed 6 bases and J shed 10 bases, with 22 bases lying between them. CDR3 sequence reads: CASSRNRAQILEQFF. CDR3 bases: TGCGCCAGCAGTCGCAACCGGGCCCAAATCCTGGAGCAGTTCTTC.

This clonotype was detected a few times. The gene calls are TRBV2 and TRBJ1-6, with 9 bases fitting TRBD1. The CDR3 extends over 17 amino acids. V was pared by 5 bases and J by 8 bases, with 13 bases of the junction left unmatched. The germline V gene has CDR1 SNHLY and CDR2 FYNNEI. For the CDR3, the DNA is TGTGCCAGCAGTATCGGGACAGGGAGTTTTGGAGATTCACCCCTCCACTTT. Protein sequence: CASSIGTGSFGDSPLHF.

This clonotype appeared once. The chain joins TRBV21-1 to TRBJ1-6; the table's D gene call, TRBD1, was not cross checked with the DNA. TRBV21-1 is termed a pseudogene. This CDR3 is built from 16 residues. The CDR3 reads CASSSHGTLSHSPLHF. In nucleotides, the CDR3 is TGTGCCAGCAGCAGTCACGGGACGCTCAGCCATTCACCCCTCCACTTT.

The chain links TRBV20-1 to TRBJ2-2; TRBD2 might be the D (6 bases). CDR3 size: 14 residues. With 3 bases removed from V and 4 bases from J, the gap between germline ends came to 12 bases. Germline V gene lookup returns CDR1 DFQATT and CDR2 SNEGSKA (reference sequence). The CDR3: CSARITSRTGELFF. DNA of the CDR3: TGCAGTGCTAGGATTACTAGCCGCACCGGGGAGCTGTTTTTT.

Concerning this clonotype itself: Since the CDR3 does not end with the conserved phenylalanine or tryptophan, this likely comes from a read error. The genes are TRBV14 and TRBJ2-5; no reliable D call. CDR1 is SGHDN, CDR2 FVKESK, per germline. Deletions cut 2 bases from V and 5 bases from J, with 12 bases between. This CDR3 spans 14 amino acids. CDR3 amino acids: CASSQITLTETQYC. The CDR3 DNA is TGTGCCAGCAGCCAAATCACCTTAACGGAGACCCAGTACTGC.

This clonotype was observed a few times. The rearrangement links TRBV24-1 to TRBJ2-3; D perhaps matches TRBD2 (5 bases). The CDR3 has 16 residues. V lost 1 base, J lost 0 bases, and 10 bases lay in between. Germline V gene lookup returns CDR1 KGHDR and CDR2 SFDVKD. CDR3 residues: CATSDFTTTSTDTQYF. CDR3 coding DNA: TGTGCCACCAGTGATTTTACGACTACCAGCACAGATACGCAGTATTTT.

The chain couples TRBV4-1 to TRBJ2-3, with D maybe TRBD1 (5 bases). V lost 4 bases, J lost 4 bases, and 15 bases lay in between. This CDR3 spans 15 amino acids. CDR1 is MGHRA and CDR2 is YSYEKL in the germline V gene. Written as DNA, the CDR3 is TGCGCCAGCAGCCCGACACCTACAGGTTCAGATACGCAGTATTTT. This translates into CASSPTPTGSDTQYF.